This T cell receptor (beta chain) was obtained from a study of T cell repertoires in cytomegalovirus infection. Background on the study: In the study, CMV epitopes included recently identified HLA-C-restricted and well-studied HLA-B-restricted ones. Evidence of both CMV infection and a matching HLA type came from public TCR beta signatures.

As regards this clonotype: Its cognate antigen is unknown.

In TCRdb, the reads were re-called with MiXCR into one record per CDR3 protein. The repertoire holds more than 300,000 distinct CDR3 sequences, with about 32% as singletons. General study points: Predominance within the ex vivo response was attributable to HLA-C-restricted CMV-specific TCR beta clonotypes.

The germline V gene has CDR1 LNHNV and CDR2 YYDKDF (reference sequence). The junction had 8 bases not matched to a gene; V was cut back by 0 bases and J by 4 bases. The CDR3 is 16 amino acids. The starting material was cultured PBMCs, obtained from culture after CMV antigen stimulation. J is TRBJ2-5 and V is TRBV15; 7 bases are shared with TRBD2. This receptor was obtained from a human donor in good health (CMV status not recorded). Some clones in this sample may be carry-over from other donors' samples. This CDR3 reads CATSRDVVGGRETQYF. The DNA for the CDR3 is TGTGCCACCAGCAGAGATGTCGTGGGAGGGAGAGAGACCCAGTACTTC.